These 19 T cell receptor beta chains came from one sample sequenced in a study of T cell responses to AZD1222 COVID-19 vaccine. Clones were sequenced by immunoSEQ multiplex PCR, and TCRdb holds only the in-frame ones, with some missing. The data hold some 130,000 clones, with roughly 85% observed a single time. The sample consisted of peripheral blood, taken 28 days after the second dose of the MenACWY control vaccine. These receptors were collected from an adult who received the MenACWY meningococcal vaccine as a control.

The chain combines TRBV7-6 with TRBJ1-6; perhaps TRBD1 as D (5 bases). V lost 0 bases, J lost 0 bases, and 18 bases lay in between. Germline loops: CDR1 SGHVS, CDR2 FNYEAQ. The CDR3 length is 20 residues. DNA for the CDR3: TGTGCCAGCAGCTTAGCGCGGGGGAGGGGCAGAAGCTCCTATAATTCACCCCTCCACTTT. This translates into CASSLARGRGRSSYNSPLHF. The full variable domain, with the rest looked up from reference TRBV7-6 and TRBJ1-6, is GAGVSQSPRYKVTKRGQDVALRCDPISGHVSLYWYRQALGQGPEFLTYFNYEAQQDKSGLPNDRFSAERPEGSISTLTIQRTEQRDSAMYRCASSLARGRGRSSYNSPLHFGNGTRLTVT.

The chain combines TRBV27 with TRBJ2-3; tentatively, D is TRBD1 (6 bases). CDR3 size: 15 residues. The germline V and J ends were trimmed by 3 bases and 4 bases, with 14 bases remaining between them. The germline CDR1 and CDR2 sequences are MNHEY and SMNVEV (reference sequence). The CDR3 DNA reads TGTGCCAGCAGTTTCGGGGCAGGGGCGGCAGATACGCAGTATTTT. Translated: CASSFGAGAADTQYF.

V usage is TRBV6-5 and J usage is TRBJ1-2, with 8 positions matching TRBD1. The CDR3 runs 14 residues. With 4 bases clipped from V and 8 bases from J, the junction kept 9 bases outside the gene matches. In germline, CDR1 is MNHEY, CDR2 SVGAGI. The CDR3 bases are TGTGCCAGCAGTTCCGGGACAGGTTCTGGCGGCTACACCTTC. Its protein product is CASSSGTGSGGYTF.

V is TRBV5-1 and J is TRBJ1-1; D not certain. Germline CDR1 SGHRS, CDR2 YFSETQ. The CDR3 loop spans 13 amino acids. V gave up 4 bases and J gave up 11 bases, with 18 bases separating them. The CDR3 is CASSLGAGREAFF. The CDR3 bases are TGCGCCAGCAGCCTGGGAGCCGGGAGAGAGGCTTTCTTT.

The chain couples TRBV12-3 or TRBV12-4 to TRBJ2-7; 7 bases are shared with TRBD2. Trimming took 3 bases from V and 7 from J; bases not matched to a gene: 6. CDR3 size: 13 residues. CDR3 amino acids: CASSFGGLGEQYF. CDR3 DNA sequence: TGTGCCAGCAGTTTCGGGGGGTTAGGAGAGCAGTACTTC.

The chain employs TRBV2 and TRBJ1-6; D not certain. Germline V CDR1 and CDR2: SNHLY, FYNNEI. Trimming cost V 6 bases and J 13 bases, with 13 bases left between them. CDR3 length: 12 amino acids. Here the CDR3 DNA reads TGTGCCAGCAGAGGTCCCCCCGGGCCCCTCCACTTT. Translating gives CASRGPPGPLHF.

CDR3 in DNA: TGCGCCAGCAGCTTGGCCTGGGCTAGCGGGGTAACAGATACGCAGTATTTT. Translated, it gives CASSLAWASGVTDTQYF. The chain uses TRBV5-1 and TRBJ2-3; TRBD2 agrees at 9 bases. The CDR3 runs to 17 residues. In germline, CDR1 is SGHRS, CDR2 YFSETQ. V was clipped by 0 bases and J by 3 bases; unmatched bases: 8.

The J gene is TRBJ2-2, the V gene TRBV11-2; D may be TRBD1 or TRBD2 (5 bases each). V was trimmed by 0 bases and J by 6 bases, leaving 11 bases between them. This CDR3 has 15 amino acids. In germline, CDR1 is SGHAT, CDR2 FQNNGV. CDR3 loop: CASSLDHGTPGELFF. CDR3 in DNA: TGTGCCAGCAGCTTAGATCACGGGACCCCCGGGGAGCTGTTTTTT. The full variable domain, its missing parts supplied by reference TRBV11-2 and TRBJ2-2, is EAGVAQSPRYKIIEKRQSVAFWCNPISGHATLYWYQQILGQGPKLLIQFQNNGVVDDSQLPKDRFSAERLKGVDSTLKIQPAKLEDSAVYLCASSLDHGTPGELFFGEGSRLTVL.

This chain connects TRBV5-4 to TRBJ2-7; 9 bases match TRBD1. V trimming: 2 bases; J trimming: 6 bases; junction bases outside the gene matches: 6. The CDR3 is made up of 14 amino acids. Germline CDR1 SGHNT, CDR2 YYREEE (reference sequence). The chain's CDR3 is CASSLQGAKGEQYF. CDR3 bases: TGTGCCAGCAGCTTACAGGGGGCTAAGGGCGAGCAGTACTTC.

The rearrangement uses TRBV4-1 and TRBJ1-2, with D maybe TRBD1 (5 bases). Germline loops: CDR1 MGHRA, CDR2 YSYEKL. This CDR3 is 15 amino acids long. V lost 4 bases, J lost 0 bases, and 12 bases lay in between. This CDR3 reads CASSPMGGPNYGYTF. CDR3 coding DNA: TGCGCCAGCAGCCCGATGGGGGGACCTAACTATGGCTACACCTTC.

The V and J genes are TRBV25-1 and TRBJ1-3; no reliable D call. The CDR3 extends over 11 amino acids. In germline, CDR1 is MGHDK, CDR2 SYGVNS. Trimming shortened V by 4 bases and J by 4 bases, and 2 bases separated the two germline ends. The CDR3 region has the DNA TGTGCCAGCAGTGGGGGAAACACCATATATTTT. Translation: CASSGGNTIYF.

The chain joins TRBV6-2 or TRBV6-3 to TRBJ1-5; D ambiguous. Germline V lookup: CDR1 MNHEY, CDR2 SVGEGT. This CDR3 region has 15 residues. V was trimmed by 2 bases and J by 0 bases, leaving 8 bases between them. CDR3 in DNA: TGTGCCAGCAGTTACCGGGGTTATAGCAATCAGCCCCAGCATTTT. Protein sequence: CASSYRGYSNQPQHF.

The chain links TRBV29-1 to TRBJ1-2, with TRBD1 matching over 7 bases. Germline CDR1 reads SQVTM; CDR2 reads ANQGSEA. The J segment lost 7 bases and the V segment lost 4 bases, leaving 15 bases of the junction unmatched. The CDR3 is 15 amino acids. In nucleotides, the CDR3 is TGCAGCGTTGGGTCCACCGGGACAGCCGCGGGTGGCTACACCTTC. Its translation: CSVGSTGTAAGGYTF.

The chain combines TRBV28 with TRBJ1-4; D might be TRBD1 (5 bases). The CDR3 loop spans 12 amino acids. The V gene's germline CDR1 is MDHEN and CDR2 SYDVKM. V was cut by 11 bases and J by 3 bases, with 10 bases left in between. CDR3 sequence: CAAGTSNEKLFF. CDR3 in DNA: TGTGCCGCGGGGACCTCTAATGAAAAACTGTTTTTT.

The rearrangement uses TRBV7-7 and TRBJ2-2; D is possibly TRBD1 or TRBD2 (6 bases each). The germline gives CDR1 SSHAT, CDR2 FNYEAQ (reference sequence). V lost 1 base and J lost 1, with 13 bases in between. The CDR3 is 17 amino acids. The CDR3 loop is CASSLVGGSLNTGELFF. Here the CDR3 DNA reads TGTGCCAGCAGCTTAGTCGGGGGCTCCCTGAACACCGGGGAGCTGTTTTTT. Full variable domain (missing parts from reference TRBV7-7 and TRBJ2-2): GAGVSQSPRYKVTKRGQDVTLRCDPISSHATLYWYQQALGQGPEFLTYFNYEAQPDKSGLPSDRFSAERPEGSISTLTIQRTEQRDSAMYRCASSLVGGSLNTGELFFGEGSRLTVL.

V gene TRBV14 combines with J gene TRBJ2-7; TRBD1 or TRBD2 may be the D gene (5 bases each). V lost 0 bases and J lost 0, with 15 bases in between. The CDR3 consists of 17 residues. CDR1 and CDR2 (germline): SGHDN, FVKESK. CDR3 bases: TGTGCCAGCAGCCAAGAGGCCCGGGACGGTTACTCCTACGAGCAGTACTTC. Translation gives CASSQEARDGYSYEQYF.

V gene TRBV19 combines with J gene TRBJ1-5; 9 bases map to TRBD1. Germline CDR1 reads LNHDA; CDR2 reads SQIVND (reference sequence). Trimming cost V 3 bases and J 2 bases; bases outside gene matches: 5. The CDR3 consists of 16 residues. The CDR3 protein is CASSIMDRGGNQPQHF. In DNA form, the CDR3 reads TGTGCCAGTAGTATCATGGACAGGGGAGGCAATCAGCCCCAGCATTTT.

In DNA form, the CDR3 reads TGTGCCAGCAGCCCCCAAGTGGGACATGAGACCTCACCCCTCCACTTT. It translates to CASSPQVGHETSPLHF. This sequence joins TRBV4-2 and TRBJ1-6; perhaps TRBD1 as D (6 bases). V lost 4 bases and J 10 bases, leaving 20 bases between the germline ends. Germline CDR1 reads LGHNA; CDR2 reads YNFKEQ. The CDR3 is 16 amino acids.

J is TRBJ1-1 and V is TRBV27; D uncertain. The CDR3 is made up of 16 amino acids. Germline V gene data show CDR1 as MNHEY and CDR2 as SMNVEV (reference sequence). With 0 bases removed from V and 1 base from J, the gap between germline ends came to 12 bases. The CDR3 nucleotides read TGTGCCAGCAGTTTATCGGAGCCAAGGAGGAACACTGAAGCTTTCTTT. Translated: CASSLSEPRRNTEAFF.